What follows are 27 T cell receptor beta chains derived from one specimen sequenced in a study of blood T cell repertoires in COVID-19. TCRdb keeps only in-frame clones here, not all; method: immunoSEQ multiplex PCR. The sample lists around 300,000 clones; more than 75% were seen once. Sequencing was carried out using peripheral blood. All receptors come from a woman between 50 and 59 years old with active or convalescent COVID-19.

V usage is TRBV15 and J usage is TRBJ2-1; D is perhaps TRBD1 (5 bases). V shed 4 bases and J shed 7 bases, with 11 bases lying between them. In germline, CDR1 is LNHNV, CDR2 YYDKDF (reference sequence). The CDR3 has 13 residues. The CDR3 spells CATSIYRTNEQFF. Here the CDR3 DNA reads TGTGCCACCAGCATTTACAGGACGAATGAGCAGTTCTTC. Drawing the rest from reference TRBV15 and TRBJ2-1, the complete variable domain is DAMVIQNPRYQVTQFGKPVTLSCSQTLNHNVMYWYQQKSSQAPKLLFHYYDKDFNNEADTPDNFQSRRPNTSFCFLDIRSPGLGDTAMYLCATSIYRTNEQFFGPGTRLTVL.

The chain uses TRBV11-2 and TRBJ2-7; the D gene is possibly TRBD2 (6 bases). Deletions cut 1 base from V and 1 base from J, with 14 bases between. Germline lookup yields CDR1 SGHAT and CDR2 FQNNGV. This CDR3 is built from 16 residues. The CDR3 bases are TGTGCCAGCAGCTTAGGGGGATTGCGGGGATCCTACGAGCAGTACTTC. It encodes CASSLGGLRGSYEQYF.

The chain's CDR3 is CASSQVSSGVAYEQYF. As DNA, the CDR3 is TGTGCCAGCAGCCAAGTTTCTTCAGGGGTCGCCTACGAGCAGTACTTC. This rearrangement joins TRBV4-2 to TRBJ2-7; a weak D match, TRBD1 (6 bases). Germline loops: CDR1 LGHNA, CDR2 YNFKEQ. The ends were cut back, 1 base at V and 2 bases at J, with 15 bases in the middle. The CDR3 has 16 amino acids.

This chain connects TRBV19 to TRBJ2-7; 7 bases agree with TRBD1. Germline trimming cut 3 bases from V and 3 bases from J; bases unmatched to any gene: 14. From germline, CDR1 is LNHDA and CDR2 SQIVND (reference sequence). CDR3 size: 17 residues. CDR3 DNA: TGTGCCAGTAGTATTGGGACAGCACTCTTCCGGGGCTACGAGCAGTACTTC. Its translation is CASSIGTALFRGYEQYF.

CDR3 residues: CASSLSAGRTGELFF. In DNA, the CDR3 is TGTGCCAGCAGCTTGTCGGCGGGAAGGACCGGGGAGCTGTTTTTT. This chain links TRBV7-6 with TRBJ2-2; weak D call: TRBD2 (6 bases). Germline loops: CDR1 SGHVS, CDR2 FNYEAQ. V lost 3 bases to trimming and J lost 5 bases, with 13 bases between them. The CDR3 length is 15 residues.

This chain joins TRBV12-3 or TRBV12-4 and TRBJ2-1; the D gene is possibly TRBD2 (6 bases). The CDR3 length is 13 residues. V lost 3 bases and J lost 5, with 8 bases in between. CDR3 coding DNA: TGTGCCAGCAGTTTTGAGCGGGACAATGAGCAGTTCTTC. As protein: CASSFERDNEQFF.

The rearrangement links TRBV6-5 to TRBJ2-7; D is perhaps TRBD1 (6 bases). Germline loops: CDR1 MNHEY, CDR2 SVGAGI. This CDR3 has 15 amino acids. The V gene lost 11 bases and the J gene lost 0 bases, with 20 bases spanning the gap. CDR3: CAGALGASNSYEQYF. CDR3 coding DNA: TGTGCCGGCGCCCTGGGGGCATCCAACTCCTACGAGCAGTACTTC.

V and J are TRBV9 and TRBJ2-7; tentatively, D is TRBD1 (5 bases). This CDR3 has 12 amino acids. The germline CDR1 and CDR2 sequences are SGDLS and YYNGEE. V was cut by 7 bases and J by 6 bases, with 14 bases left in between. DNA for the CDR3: TGTGCCAGCCTACGACCAGGGCGCGAGCAGTACTTC. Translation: CASLRPGREQYF.

CDR3 in DNA: TGTGCCTGGAGTGTAGAGGATACGCAGTATTTT. It specifies CAWSVEDTQYF. V is TRBV30 and J is TRBJ2-3; D call uncertain. The CDR3 loop spans 11 amino acids. The germline V gene has CDR1 GTSNPN and CDR2 SVGIG (reference sequence). V lost 0 bases, J lost 6 bases, and 4 bases lay in between.

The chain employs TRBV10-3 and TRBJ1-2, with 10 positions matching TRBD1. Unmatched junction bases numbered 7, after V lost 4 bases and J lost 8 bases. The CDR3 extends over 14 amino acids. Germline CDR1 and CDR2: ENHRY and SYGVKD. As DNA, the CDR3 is TGTGCCATCAGTGGACCGGGACAGGGGAACGGCTACACCTTC. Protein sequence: CAISGPGQGNGYTF.

For the CDR3, the DNA is TGTGCCAGCAGTGCCAGGGATATACCGAATGAAAAACTGTTTTTT. Its translation is CASSARDIPNEKLFF. This sequence joins TRBV25-1 and TRBJ1-4, with a possible D match to TRBD1 (5 bases). V lost 4 bases and J 5 bases, leaving 14 bases between the germline ends. There are 15 residues in the CDR3. Germline CDR1 is MGHDK and CDR2 is SYGVNS. Full variable domain (outside the CDR3, taken from reference TRBV25-1 and TRBJ1-4): EADIYQTPRYLVIGTGKKITLECSQTMGHDKMYWYQQDPGMELHLIHYSYGVNSTEKGDLSSESTVSRIRTEHFPLTLESARPSHTSQYLCASSARDIPNEKLFFGSGTQLSVL.

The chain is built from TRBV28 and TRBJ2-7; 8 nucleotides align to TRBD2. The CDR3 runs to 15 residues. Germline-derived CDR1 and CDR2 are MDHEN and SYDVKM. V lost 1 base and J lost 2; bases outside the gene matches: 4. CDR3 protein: CASSLFSGGAYEQYF. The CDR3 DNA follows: TGTGCCAGCAGTTTATTTTCGGGAGGGGCCTACGAGCAGTACTTC.

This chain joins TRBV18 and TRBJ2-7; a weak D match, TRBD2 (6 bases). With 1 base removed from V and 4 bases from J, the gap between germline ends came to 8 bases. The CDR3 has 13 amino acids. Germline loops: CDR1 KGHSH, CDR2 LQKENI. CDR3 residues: CASSPLAAYEQYF. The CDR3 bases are TGTGCCAGCTCACCACTAGCGGCTTACGAGCAGTACTTC.

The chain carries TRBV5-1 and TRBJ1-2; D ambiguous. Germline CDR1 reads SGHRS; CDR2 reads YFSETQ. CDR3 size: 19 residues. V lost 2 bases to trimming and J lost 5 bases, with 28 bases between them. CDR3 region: CASSFFPRTSPGEEYGYTF. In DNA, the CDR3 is TGCGCCAGCAGCTTTTTTCCCCGTACTTCGCCGGGAGAGGAGTATGGCTACACCTTC.

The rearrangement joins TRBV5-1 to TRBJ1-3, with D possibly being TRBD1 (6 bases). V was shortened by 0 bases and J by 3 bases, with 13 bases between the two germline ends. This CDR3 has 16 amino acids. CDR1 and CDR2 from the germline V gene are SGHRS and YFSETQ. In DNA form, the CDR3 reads TGCGCCAGCAGCTTGGTACAGGGAAACGTTGGAAACACCATATATTTT. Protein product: CASSLVQGNVGNTIYF. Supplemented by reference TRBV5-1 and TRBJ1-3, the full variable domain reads KAGVTQTPRYLIKTRGQQVTLSCSPISGHRSVSWYQQTPGQGLQFLFEYFSETQRNKGNFPGRFSGRQFSNSRSEMNVSTLELGDSALYLCASSLVQGNVGNTIYFGEGSWLTVV.

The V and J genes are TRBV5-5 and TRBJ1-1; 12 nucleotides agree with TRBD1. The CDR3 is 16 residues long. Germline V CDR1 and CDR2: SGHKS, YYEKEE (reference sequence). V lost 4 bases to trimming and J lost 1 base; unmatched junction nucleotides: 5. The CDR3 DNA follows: TGTGCCAGCAGCGGGGGACAGGGGGCCTCGAACACTGAAGCTTTCTTT. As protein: CASSGGQGASNTEAFF.

The CDR3, as DNA: TGTGCCTGGGGCCACGCGGGGCATGAGCAGTTCTTC. Protein: CAWGHAGHEQFF. V gene TRBV30 combines with J gene TRBJ2-1, with a tentative D call TRBD2 (6 bases). Germline CDR1 and CDR2: GTSNPN and SVGIG (reference sequence). The CDR3 extends over 12 amino acids. V was shortened by 5 bases and J by 8 bases, with 13 bases between the two germline ends.

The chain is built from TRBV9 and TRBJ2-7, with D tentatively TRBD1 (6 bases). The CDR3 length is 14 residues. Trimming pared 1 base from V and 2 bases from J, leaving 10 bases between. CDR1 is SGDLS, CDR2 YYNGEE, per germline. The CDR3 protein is CASSVQQGPYEQYF. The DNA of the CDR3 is TGTGCCAGCAGCGTACAACAGGGACCCTACGAGCAGTACTTC.

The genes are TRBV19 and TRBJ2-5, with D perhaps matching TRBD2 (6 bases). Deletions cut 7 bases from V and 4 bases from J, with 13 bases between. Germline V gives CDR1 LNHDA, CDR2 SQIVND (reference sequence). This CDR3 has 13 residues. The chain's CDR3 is CASNSGVGETQYF. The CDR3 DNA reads TGTGCCAGTAATTCGGGAGTTGGAGAGACCCAGTACTTC.

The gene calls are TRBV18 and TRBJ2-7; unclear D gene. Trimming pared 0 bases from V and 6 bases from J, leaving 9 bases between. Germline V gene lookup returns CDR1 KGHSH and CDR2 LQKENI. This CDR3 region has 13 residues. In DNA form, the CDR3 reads TGTGCCAGCTCACCACCGAGTAGAAGCGAGCAGTACTTC. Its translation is CASSPPSRSEQYF.

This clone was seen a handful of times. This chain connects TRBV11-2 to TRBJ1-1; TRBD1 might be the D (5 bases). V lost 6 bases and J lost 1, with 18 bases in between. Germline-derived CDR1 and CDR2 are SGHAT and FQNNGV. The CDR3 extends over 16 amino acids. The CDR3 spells CASSPALSGGNTEAFF. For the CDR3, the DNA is TGTGCCAGCAGTCCCGCACTTTCCGGGGGGAACACTGAAGCTTTCTTT.

In DNA form, the CDR3 reads TGTGCCAGCAGCCAGGACCCACTAGCGGGGGTGGAGACCCAGTACTTC. Protein sequence: CASSQDPLAGVETQYF. The genes are TRBV3-1 (or the pseudogene TRBV3-2) and TRBJ2-5; 11 bases agree with TRBD2. The CDR3 is 16 amino acids. Germline V CDR1 and CDR2: LGHDT, YNNKEL (reference sequence). With V trimmed by 3 bases and J by 5 bases, 8 bases remained unmatched.

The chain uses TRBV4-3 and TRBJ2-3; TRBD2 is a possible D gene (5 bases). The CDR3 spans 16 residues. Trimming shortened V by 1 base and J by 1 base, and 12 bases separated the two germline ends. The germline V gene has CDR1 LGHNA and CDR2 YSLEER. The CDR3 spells CASSQGPYGGTDTQYF. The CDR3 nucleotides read TGCGCCAGCAGCCAAGGGCCATACGGGGGCACAGATACGCAGTATTTT.

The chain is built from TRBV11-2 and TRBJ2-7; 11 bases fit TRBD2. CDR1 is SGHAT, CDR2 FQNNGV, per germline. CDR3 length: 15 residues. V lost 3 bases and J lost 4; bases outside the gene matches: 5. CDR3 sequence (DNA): TGTGCCAGCAGCTTTCCGGGACTAGCGGAATACGAGCAGTACTTC. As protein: CASSFPGLAEYEQYF.

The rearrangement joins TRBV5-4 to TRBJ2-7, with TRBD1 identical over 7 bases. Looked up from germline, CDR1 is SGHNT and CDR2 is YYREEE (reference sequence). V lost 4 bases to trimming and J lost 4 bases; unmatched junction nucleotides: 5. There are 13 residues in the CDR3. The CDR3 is CASSTTGLYEQYF. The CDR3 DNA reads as TGTGCCAGCAGCACGACAGGGCTGTACGAGCAGTACTTC.

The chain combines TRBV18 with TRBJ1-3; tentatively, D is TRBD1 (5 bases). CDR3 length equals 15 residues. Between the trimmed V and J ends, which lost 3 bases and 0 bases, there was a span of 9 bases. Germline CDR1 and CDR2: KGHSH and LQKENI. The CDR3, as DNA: TGTGCCAGCTCACCGCGCAGGGACTCTGGAAACACCATATATTTT. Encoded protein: CASSPRRDSGNTIYF.

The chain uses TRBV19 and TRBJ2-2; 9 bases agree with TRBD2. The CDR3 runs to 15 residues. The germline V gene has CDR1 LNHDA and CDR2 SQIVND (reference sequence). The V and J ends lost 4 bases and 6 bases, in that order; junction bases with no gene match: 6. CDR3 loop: CASSTLAGFSGELFF. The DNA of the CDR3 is TGTGCCAGTAGTACTCTAGCGGGATTTTCCGGGGAGCTGTTTTTT.